One T cell receptor beta chain is described in this entry. The data derive from a study of cytomegalovirus exposure and HLA in healthy donors. V lost 4 bases, J lost 7 bases, and 5 bases lay in between. Germline CDR1 is MDHEN and CDR2 is SYDVKM. The length of the CDR3 is 12 residues. The PCR had 60 Vbeta and 13 Jbeta primers. Repertoires were generated with immunoSEQ multiplex PCR, while TCRdb's copy carries only in-frame clones and drops some. The table shows around 210,000 clones, with over 75% occurring only once. This rearrangement joins TRBV28 to TRBJ1-6, with a tentative D call TRBD1 (5 bases). This receptor was identified in a woman aged 25 to 45 in good health and CMV-seronegative. Source material: PBMCs. Here the CDR3 reads CASSSGNSPLHF. The CDR3 bases are TGTGCCAGCAGTTCAGGGAATTCACCCCTCCACTTT.